The clone carrying this T cell receptor (beta chain) qualifies as medium-sized. The antigen remains undetermined. The sample carries other DNA sequences with the same CDR3. Indicated time point: baseline, week 1 (first vaccination visit). As to treatment: pre-vaccination baseline after standard-of-care therapy. Clones were read by immunoSEQ multiplex PCR, and TCRdb kept only the in-frame ones, dropping some. Among some 70,000 clones listed, about four fifths were seen once. The entry originates in a study of a mutant IDH1 vaccine in newly diagnosed glioma. Study in general: Treated patients had a mean age of about 40 years and a roughly 62% male, roughly 40% female split. It was radiotherapy, temozolomide, or both that patients received previously, with most receiving both. Findings and caveats of the study: Among all patients, vaccine-induced immune responses occurred in over 80%. Variations in leading peripheral T cell clonotypes appeared to have no connection with pseudoprogression.

The source was PBMCs, collected from a glioma patient treated with radiotherapy, temozolomide or both. The receptor was derived from a man aged 45-65 years with glioma.

CDR3: CASRGTSGAQETQYF. The CDR3 DNA reads TGTGCCAGCAGGGGGACTAGCGGGGCTCAAGAGACCCAGTACTTC. The chain links TRBV2 to TRBJ2-5, with 13 bases fitting TRBD2. V lost 6 bases and J lost 2; bases outside the gene matches: 3. CDR1 is SNHLY and CDR2 is FYNNEI in the germline V gene. CDR3 length: 15 amino acids.